The present T cell receptor (beta chain) was sequenced within a study of OX40 agonist ivuxolimab in advanced cancers. The wider study: Cohort: roughly 79% men, mean age about 60, aged roughly 23 to 79.

Blood samples were obtained at baseline, cycle 4 day 1, and cycle 7 day 1. Method: immunoSEQ multiplex PCR; TCRdb's copy keeps in-frame clones and lacks some. The sample lists 82,000 or so clones, about 90% occurring once. The V and J ends lost 0 bases and 4 bases respectively, with 10 bases between them. The length of the CDR3 is 14 residues. Per the germline V gene, CDR1 is KGHSH and CDR2 is LQKENI. The material was CD4+ or CD8+ T cells sorted from blood, obtained in a trial of the OX40 agonist ivuxolimab. The sequence derives from an adult with an advanced solid tumor such as melanoma, head and neck, liver or kidney cancer. The chain is built from TRBV18 and TRBJ2-7, with TRBD1 as a possible D gene (6 bases). The CDR3 nucleotides are TGTGCCAGCTCACCACCGAACAGGGCGTACGAGCAGTACTTC. The encoded protein is CASSPPNRAYEQYF.